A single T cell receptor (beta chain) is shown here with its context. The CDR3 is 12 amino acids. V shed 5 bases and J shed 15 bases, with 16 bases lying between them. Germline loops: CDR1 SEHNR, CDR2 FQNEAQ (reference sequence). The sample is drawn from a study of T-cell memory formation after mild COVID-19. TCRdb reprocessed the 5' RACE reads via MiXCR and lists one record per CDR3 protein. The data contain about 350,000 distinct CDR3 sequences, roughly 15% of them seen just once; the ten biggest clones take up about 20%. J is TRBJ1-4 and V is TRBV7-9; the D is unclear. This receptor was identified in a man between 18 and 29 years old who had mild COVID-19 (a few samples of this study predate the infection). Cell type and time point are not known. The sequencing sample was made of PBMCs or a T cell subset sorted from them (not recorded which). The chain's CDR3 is CASSNGGPAVFF. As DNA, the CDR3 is TGTGCCAGCAGCAATGGCGGTCCAGCGGTGTTTTTT.